This T cell receptor (beta chain) stems from a study of breast tumors, draining lymph nodes, adjacent tissues. The lymph nodes were axillary draining lymph nodes from breast cancer patients. In its sample, this clonotype was seen many times. Its antigen is undetermined. Study results and limitations: Data fit most tumor T cells coming from lymph node, expanding in tumor.

TCRdb re-called the multiplex PCR reads with MiXCR, one entry per CDR3 protein. The sample consists of 200,000 or so distinct CDR3 sequences, approximately 33% of them appearing once. V lost 4 bases, J lost 5 bases, and 15 bases lay in between. CDR1 and CDR2 from the germline V gene are MGHRA and YSYEKL. This CDR3 has 14 residues. The chain joins TRBV4-1 to TRBJ2-7; D gene ambiguous. The sequence was collected from a female donor with breast cancer. Some clones in this sample may be carry-over from other donors' samples. The sample was axillary lymph node tissue. In DNA form, the CDR3 reads TGCGCCAGCAGCCGCCCCGACAAGGCGAACGAGCAGTACTTC. It is translated as CASSRPDKANEQYF.